One sample yielded the 25 T cell receptor beta chains listed below, sequenced in a study of OX40 agonist ivuxolimab in advanced cancers. Generated by immunoSEQ multiplex PCR, the TCRdb table keeps only in-frame clones and is missing some. This sample has about 93,000 clones, with 90% to 95% found just once. The starting material was CD4+ or CD8+ T cells sorted from blood, obtained in a trial of the OX40 agonist ivuxolimab. Receptor source: an adult with an advanced solid tumor such as melanoma, head and neck, liver or kidney cancer.

The chain employs TRBV6-5 and TRBJ2-3, with D tentatively TRBD2 (5 bases). This CDR3 comprises 15 residues. Per the germline V gene, CDR1 is MNHEY and CDR2 is SVGAGI. V was cut by 5 bases and J by 0 bases, with 12 bases left in between. CDR3 in amino acids: CASSPLPGSTDTQYF. In DNA form, the CDR3 reads TGTGCCAGCAGTCCCCTCCCGGGAAGCACAGATACGCAGTATTTT.

This clone was counted once. The rearrangement links TRBV5-4 to TRBJ2-1; the D is unclear. Germline V gives CDR1 SGHNT, CDR2 YYREEE (reference sequence). Trimming removed 4 bases from V and 7 bases from J, with 12 bases in between. The CDR3 has 13 residues. This CDR3 is CASSLGPINEQFF. The CDR3 coding sequence is TGTGCCAGCAGCCTCGGACCAATTAATGAGCAGTTCTTC.

The rearrangement joins TRBV27 to TRBJ2-1; TRBD2 matches at 9 bases. Germline lookup yields CDR1 MNHEY and CDR2 SMNVEV (reference sequence). The length of the CDR3 is 17 residues. V was pared by 5 bases and J by 4 bases, with 12 bases of the junction left unmatched. CDR3 nucleotide sequence: TGTGCCAGCAGTCCCCTGGGAGCGGGGGGCCTTTACAATGAGCAGTTCTTC. Translated, it gives CASSPLGAGGLYNEQFF.

This clone appeared a few times. V gene TRBV9 combines with J gene TRBJ1-1; 11 nucleotides align to TRBD1. Germline V CDR1 and CDR2: SGDLS, YYNGEE. This CDR3 has 13 residues. V shed 0 bases and J 9 bases; nucleotides not matched to a gene: 1. CDR3 loop: CASSVGDRGKAFF. In DNA form, the CDR3 reads TGTGCCAGCAGCGTAGGGGACAGGGGGAAAGCTTTCTTT.

CDR3 nucleotides: TGTGCCAGCAGCGCCTCTAGCGGGAGTATCTACAATGAGCAGTTCTTC. This codes for CASSASSGSIYNEQFF. V is TRBV9 and J is TRBJ2-1, with 10 bases identical to TRBD2. CDR3 length: 16 residues. Germline-derived CDR1 and CDR2 are SGDLS and YYNGEE. V trimming: 3 bases; J trimming: 3 bases; junction bases outside the gene matches: 6.

The CDR3 DNA is TGTGCCAGTAGCTTACCCAGCGGGAGCTCCTACAATGAGCAGTTCTTC. Amino acid sequence: CASSLPSGSSYNEQFF. The chain carries TRBV19 and TRBJ2-1; 8 bases agree with TRBD2. The CDR3 loop spans 16 amino acids. Germline-derived CDR1 and CDR2 are LNHDA and SQIVND (reference sequence). After removal of 6 bases from V and 0 bases from J, the junction contained 7 bases not matched to a gene.

The V and J genes are TRBV7-7 and TRBJ2-5, with 12 bases that match TRBD2. CDR3 length: 17 residues. V dropped 0 bases and J dropped 3; count of bases not matched to a gene: 5. Germline loops: CDR1 SSHAT, CDR2 FNYEAQ (reference sequence). CDR3 DNA: TGTGCCAGCAGCTTAGCGTCTAGCGGGAGGGTAGAAGAGACCCAGTACTTC. Translated, it gives CASSLASSGRVEETQYF.

V usage is TRBV13 and J usage is TRBJ2-3; D is undetermined. The CDR3 is 12 residues long. CDR1 PRHDT and CDR2 FYEKMQ come from the germline V gene (reference sequence). Trimming removed 5 bases at V and 1 base at J, with 4 bases between. CDR3 region: CASSLRTDTQYF. The DNA for the CDR3 is TGTGCCAGCAGCCTGCGCACAGATACGCAGTATTTT.

This clone was counted a single time. The rearrangement links TRBV7-9 to TRBJ2-7, with D possibly being TRBD1 or TRBD2 (5 bases each). Germline CDR1 SEHNR, CDR2 FQNEAQ (reference sequence). Trimming pared 5 bases from V and 6 bases from J, leaving 14 bases between. This CDR3 region has 13 residues. This CDR3 is CASSLGGAGEQYF. CDR3 DNA: TGTGCCAGCAGCCTAGGTGGGGCGGGCGAGCAGTACTTC.

This clone was recorded once. The chain is built from TRBV5-8 and TRBJ1-5; 7 nucleotides match TRBD1. The germline V gene has CDR1 SGHTS and CDR2 YDEGEE. CDR3 length: 14 residues. After removal of 4 bases from V and 9 bases from J, the junction contained 10 bases not matched to a gene. As DNA, the CDR3 is TGTGCCAGCAGCCCTCGACAGGGCACTGGGCCCCAGCATTTT. Translating gives CASSPRQGTGPQHF.

On this clone itself: The identical CDR3 is also encoded by other nucleotide sequences in the sample. The V call is TRBV11-2, the J call TRBJ1-6; D uncertain. V was pared by 0 bases and J by 0 bases, with 9 bases between. The V gene's germline CDR1 is SGHAT and CDR2 FQNNGV. This CDR3 contains 17 residues. CDR3 in amino acids: CASSLDSVSSYNSPLHF. The CDR3 nucleotides are TGTGCCAGCAGCTTAGATAGCGTCAGCTCCTATAATTCACCCCTCCACTTT.

The rearrangement uses TRBV10-1 and TRBJ2-2; D gene unclear. CDR3 length equals 13 residues. V dropped 0 bases and J dropped 4 bases, with 3 bases sitting between them. Germline CDR1 and CDR2: WNHNN and SYGVQD (reference sequence). CDR3 sequence: CASSESSTGELFF. CDR3 sequence (DNA): TGCGCCAGCAGTGAGTCGAGCACCGGGGAGCTGTTTTTT.

The rearrangement uses TRBV9 and TRBJ2-3; 11 positions agree with TRBD2. V trimming: 3 bases; J trimming: 6 bases; junction bases outside the gene matches: 12. This CDR3 spans 17 amino acids. CDR1 and CDR2 from the germline V gene are SGDLS and YYNGEE. The CDR3 here is CASSGLAGGHSSDTQYF. The CDR3 DNA follows: TGTGCCAGCAGCGGGCTAGCGGGGGGCCACTCATCTGATACGCAGTATTTT.

This clone has just one count. The chain has TRBV5-1 and TRBJ2-1, with TRBD2 matching over 15 bases. The J segment lost 0 bases and the V segment lost 2 bases, leaving 3 bases of the junction unmatched. The length of the CDR3 is 18 residues. The germline CDR1 and CDR2 sequences are SGHRS and YFSETQ. The CDR3 coding sequence is TGCGCCAGCAGCTTTGGACTAGCGGGGGGGCTCTCCTACAATGAGCAGTTCTTC. Translated, it gives CASSFGLAGGLSYNEQFF.

V is TRBV7-6 and J is TRBJ2-1, with TRBD2 identical over 10 bases. The germline CDR1 and CDR2 sequences are SGHVS and FNYEAQ. After removal of 6 bases from V and 6 bases from J, the junction contained 2 bases not matched to a gene. The CDR3 covers 13 residues. The CDR3 DNA sequence: TGTGCCAGCAGTCGGACTAGCGGCAATGAGCAGTTCTTC. Translation: CASSRTSGNEQFF.

The V call is TRBV5-8, the J call TRBJ1-2, with TRBD1 matching 7 bases. CDR3 length: 15 amino acids. Germline trimming cut 4 bases from V and 0 bases from J; bases unmatched to any gene: 6. Germline V gene data show CDR1 as SGHTS and CDR2 as YDEGEE. The CDR3 DNA follows: TGTGCCAGCAGCCGGGACAGCTCACCTAACTATGGCTACACCTTC. Translation: CASSRDSSPNYGYTF.

V and J are TRBV7-3 and TRBJ2-1; 7 bases fit TRBD2. Trimming cost V 3 bases and J 8 bases; bases outside gene matches: 7. Germline values: CDR1 SGHTA, CDR2 FQGTGA. The CDR3 has 14 residues. In nucleotides, the CDR3 is TGTGCCAGCAGCTTCGGCGGGAGTACAGATGAGCAGTTCTTC. Translation: CASSFGGSTDEQFF.

This clone was observed once. This chain connects TRBV27 to TRBJ2-1; 7 bases are shared with TRBD2. V was pared by 2 bases and J by 3 bases, with 7 bases of the junction left unmatched. In germline, CDR1 is MNHEY, CDR2 SMNVEV (reference sequence). The CDR3 sequence is 16 residues long. This CDR3 is CASSLAGLVNYNEQFF. The CDR3 DNA reads as TGTGCCAGCAGTTTAGCTGGACTAGTGAACTACAATGAGCAGTTCTTC.

The J gene is TRBJ1-5, the V gene TRBV28; D ambiguous. The CDR3 is 13 residues long. Germline-derived CDR1 and CDR2 are MDHEN and SYDVKM. V was pared by 6 bases and J by 5 bases, with 11 bases between. CDR3 DNA: TGTGCCAGCAGCTACGGAACATATCAGCCCCAGCATTTT. This encodes CASSYGTYQPQHF.

This rearrangement joins TRBV4-1 to TRBJ1-4; D gene uncertain. Germline V gene lookup returns CDR1 MGHRA and CDR2 YSYEKL. The CDR3 runs 14 residues. Deletions cut 2 bases from V and 8 bases from J, with 12 bases between. The CDR3 DNA follows: TGCGCCAGCAGCCAAAACCCCCCGGGGGAAAAACTGTTTTTT. Translation gives CASSQNPPGEKLFF.

The chain recombines TRBV11-2 with TRBJ2-7, with 7 bases lining up with TRBD1. Germline trimming cut 5 bases from V and 2 bases from J; bases unmatched to any gene: 12. The CDR3 sequence is 16 residues long. Germline CDR1 and CDR2: SGHAT and FQNNGV. The CDR3 DNA follows: TGTGCCAGCAGCCAAGAGACAGGGCCGGAGACCTACGAGCAGTACTTC. Residues: CASSQETGPETYEQYF.

Regarding this clone: One end of the junction is discordant with germline, which a read error may explain. V is TRBV6-1 and J is TRBJ2-7; maybe TRBD2 (6 bases). CDR1 is MNHNS and CDR2 is SASEGT in the germline V gene. The CDR3 totals 13 residues. DNA of the CDR3: TGTGCCAGCAGTCCAAAATCGTGGGACTTGGAGGAATTC. This codes for CASSPKSWDLEEF.

The chain joins TRBV28 to TRBJ1-2; possibly TRBD1 for D (5 bases). With 8 bases removed from V and 7 bases from J, the gap between germline ends came to 14 bases. Germline lookup yields CDR1 MDHEN and CDR2 SYDVKM. This CDR3 is built from 12 residues. The CDR3 DNA is TGTGCCAGCTCAGGGCCCGGGGGTGGCTACACCTTC. It yields the protein CASSGPGGGYTF.

V and J are TRBV11-2 and TRBJ2-1; possible D gene TRBD1, 6 bases. Deletions cut 1 base from V and 7 bases from J, with 11 bases between. Germline CDR1 and CDR2: SGHAT and FQNNGV. CDR3 length: 14 residues. CDR3 amino acids: CASSLGGRGNEQFF. The CDR3 DNA reads TGTGCCAGCAGCTTAGGTGGTAGGGGGAATGAGCAGTTCTTC.

The gene calls are TRBV5-4 and TRBJ2-2; D ambiguous. Germline V gene lookup returns CDR1 SGHNT and CDR2 YYREEE (reference sequence). Between the trimmed V and J ends, which lost 0 bases and 7 bases, there was a span of 7 bases. The CDR3 runs 13 residues. The CDR3 sequence is CASSLAEYGELFF. The CDR3 bases are TGTGCCAGCAGCTTGGCCGAGTACGGGGAGCTGTTTTTT.